The next 14 T cell receptor beta chains were all read from a single sample in a study of cytomegalovirus exposure and HLA in healthy donors. PCR used 60 Vbeta primers and 13 Jbeta primers. The assay was immunoSEQ multiplex PCR, and TCRdb's table has in-frame clones only and misses some. This table holds 200,000 to 250,000 clones, about 82% found once. Sequences were obtained from PBMCs. These receptors were taken from a man aged 25 to 40 in good health and CMV-seronegative.

The rearrangement joins TRBV5-1 to TRBJ2-6; 9 nucleotides agree with TRBD1. This CDR3 comprises 18 residues. The trim removed 4 bases at V and 1 base at J, leaving 9 bases unmatched. CDR1 and CDR2 (germline): SGHRS, YFSETQ. The CDR3 loop reads CASSKTGTGMSGANVLTF. The DNA for the CDR3 is TGCGCCAGCAGCAAAACCGGGACAGGGATGTCTGGGGCCAACGTCCTGACTTTC.

This clone was picked up one time. V usage is TRBV5-1 and J usage is TRBJ1-1, with 11 bases fitting TRBD1. This CDR3 region has 16 residues. Germline trimming cut 4 bases from V and 4 bases from J; bases unmatched to any gene: 9. Germline V gene sequence: CDR1 SGHRS, CDR2 YFSETQ. The CDR3 region is CASSPGQGAVGTEAFF. The CDR3 bases are TGCGCCAGCAGCCCTGGACAGGGGGCTGTGGGCACTGAAGCTTTCTTT.

This clone showed up just once. The rearrangement joins TRBV27 to TRBJ2-7; 7 bases align to TRBD1. The CDR3 is 15 amino acids. With 4 bases clipped from V and 3 bases from J, the junction kept 9 bases outside the gene matches. The germline V gene encodes CDR1 MNHEY and CDR2 SMNVEV (reference sequence). The CDR3, as DNA: TGTGCCAGCAGTTCCCCCTCGACAGGGTACTACGAGCAGTACTTC. This codes for CASSSPSTGYYEQYF.

The genes are TRBV7-2 and TRBJ2-7, with 10 bases matching TRBD1. J gave up 2 bases and V 7 bases, and 5 bases lay outside the gene matches. This CDR3 has 14 residues. Germline V gene lookup returns CDR1 SGHTA and CDR2 FQGNSA. The CDR3 DNA sequence: TGTGCCAGCACCTCGGGACAGGGGACCTACGAGCAGTACTTC. Translated: CASTSGQGTYEQYF.

The chain combines TRBV5-1 with TRBJ1-4, with D perhaps matching TRBD1 (6 bases). The germline V and J ends were trimmed by 3 bases and 0 bases, with 9 bases remaining between them. This CDR3 comprises 15 residues. Looked up from germline, CDR1 is SGHRS and CDR2 is YFSETQ. CDR3 sequence reads: CASSWGHSTNEKLFF. In nucleotides, the CDR3 is TGCGCCAGCAGCTGGGGACATTCAACTAATGAAAAACTGTTTTTT.

This chain joins TRBV7-2 and TRBJ1-1; D perhaps matches TRBD1 (6 bases). Trimming removed 3 bases from V and 5 bases from J, with 10 bases in between. Germline lookup yields CDR1 SGHTA and CDR2 FQGNSA. This CDR3 spans 13 amino acids. The CDR3 loop reads CASSFTGPTEAFF. The CDR3 region has the DNA TGTGCCAGCAGCTTTACAGGGCCAACTGAAGCTTTCTTT.

The genes are TRBV20-1 and TRBJ1-2; no firm D call. The length of the CDR3 is 11 residues. V lost 7 bases and J lost 8, with 14 bases in between. Germline V gives CDR1 DFQATT, CDR2 SNEGSKA (reference sequence). CDR3 nucleotide sequence: TGCAGTGTAACTTTCGGGAAAGGCTACACCTTC. As protein: CSVTFGKGYTF.

J is TRBJ1-6 and V is TRBV28; possibly TRBD1 for D (5 bases). CDR3 length: 15 amino acids. Trimming stripped 5 bases from V and 7 bases from J, with 15 bases between. Germline V gives CDR1 MDHEN, CDR2 SYDVKM. The CDR3 loop is CASSLTRSGNSPLHF. The CDR3, as DNA: TGTGCCAGCAGTCTAACTCGATCAGGGAATTCACCCCTCCACTTT.

CDR3 DNA sequence: TGTGCCAGCAGTCCGGGACAGGGGTATTTTGAAAAACTGTTTTTT. It codes for CASSPGQGYFEKLFF. The chain has TRBV27 and TRBJ1-4; the match to TRBD1 covers 10 bases. The CDR3 spans 15 residues. Germline trimming cut 5 bases from V and 7 bases from J; bases unmatched to any gene: 7. Germline V CDR1 and CDR2: MNHEY, SMNVEV (reference sequence).

This clone has only a few counts. The rearrangement uses TRBV7-2 and TRBJ2-1; D is perhaps TRBD1 (6 bases). The germline CDR1 and CDR2 sequences are SGHTA and FQGNSA. This CDR3 spans 14 amino acids. The V and J ends lost 0 bases and 10 bases respectively, with 13 bases between them. The CDR3 DNA reads TGTGCCAGCAGCTTAGCCCTACAGGGTAGCGAGCAGTTCTTC. This sequence encodes CASSLALQGSEQFF.

With respect to this clone: The junction departs from germline at one end; a sequencing error may be responsible. The chain has TRBV7-9 and TRBJ1-2, with TRBD1 matching over 7 bases. The germline gives CDR1 SEHNR, CDR2 FQNEAQ (reference sequence). The CDR3 is 16 amino acids. As DNA, the CDR3 is TGTTCCAGCAGCTTAGCATCACAGGGGATCAACTATGGCTACACCTTC. Translated, it gives CSSSLASQGINYGYTF.

There are a few counts of this clone. The chain uses TRBV19 and TRBJ2-3, with 12 bases aligning to TRBD1. The CDR3 sequence is 17 residues long. Germline CDR1 LNHDA, CDR2 SQIVND (reference sequence). The J segment lost 7 bases and the V segment lost 10 bases, leaving 18 bases of the junction unmatched. CDR3 nucleotides: TGTGCCACGCGACCCACTGGGACAGGGGGCTTTGTATATACGCAGTATTTT. As protein: CATRPTGTGGFVYTQYF.

V and J are TRBV29-1 and TRBJ2-5, with D perhaps matching TRBD1 (6 bases). The CDR3 is made up of 11 amino acids. The V end was cut by 7 bases, the J end by 4 bases, with 10 bases between. The germline gives CDR1 SQVTM, CDR2 ANQGSEA. The CDR3 loop is CSAGDGETQYF. The CDR3 DNA follows: TGCAGCGCAGGGGACGGAGAGACCCAGTACTTC.

A word on this clone: Other DNA sequences in the same sample also yield this CDR3. J is TRBJ1-3 and V is TRBV7-9, with D maybe TRBD1 (6 bases). The germline gives CDR1 SEHNR, CDR2 FQNEAQ (reference sequence). This CDR3 is 16 amino acids long. The germline V and J ends were trimmed by 0 bases and 0 bases, with 9 bases remaining between them. CDR3 nucleotide sequence: TGTGCCAGCAGCTTAGCGACAGGTGTCTCTGGAAACACCATATATTTT. Its translation is CASSLATGVSGNTIYF.